Listed below are T cell receptor beta chains from one sample, sequenced in a study of T-cell reconstitution after alpha-beta-depleted transplantation in children. TCRdb reprocessed the PCR reads with MiXCR, giving one entry per CDR3 protein. The table lists about 200,000 distinct CDR3 sequences, 7% to 9% of them singletons, with roughly 36% in the top ten. Sequencing was performed on PBMCs, mostly from graft donor cells, taken 360 days after TCRalphabeta/CD19-depleted stem cell transplant. These TCRs come from a male patient between 2 and 15 years old who had a stem cell transplant for acute myeloid leukemia, so the T cells may come from the graft donor. The CDR3 runs from the conserved cysteine through the conserved F or W. Each record gives: D gene, V gene, J gene, clone size, CDR3 protein, CDR3 DNA. A D gene is named only where the DNA matches it firmly. Only some rows state a clone size, as once, few, many or a class for expanded clones.

TRBD1	TRBV6-1	TRBJ1-3	NA	CASRGTAAANTIYF	TGTGCCAGCAGGGGGACAGCGGCTGCAAACACCATATATTTT
TRBD2	TRBV7-2	TRBJ2-3	few	CASSLVWSGGGDTQYF	TGTGCCAGCAGCTTAGTTTGGTCGGGAGGGGGAGATACGCAGTATTTT
NA	TRBV18	TRBJ1-1	many	CASSPLNREEAFF	TGTGCCAGCTCACCACTCAACCGGGAGGAAGCTTTCTTT
NA	TRBV5-1	TRBJ1-6	few	CASTLIGASSPLHF	TGCGCCAGCACCCTAATAGGGGCCAGTTCACCCCTCCACTTT
NA	TRBV25-1	TRBJ2-3	few	CASSVRTGPDTQYF	TGTGCCAGCAGTGTACGCACCGGCCCAGATACGCAGTATTTT
NA	TRBV20-1	TRBJ2-3	NA	CSAQSGSTDTQYF	TGCAGTGCTCAGAGCGGAAGCACAGATACGCAGTATTTT
NA	TRBV14	TRBJ1-2	few	CASSSSIYGYTF	TGTGCCAGCAGCTCTTCGATCTATGGCTACACCTTC
NA	TRBV6-5	TRBJ1-2	many	CASSSPTINYGYTF	TGTGCCAGCAGTTCCCCCACAATCAACTATGGCTACACCTTC
NA	TRBV18	TRBJ2-2	NA	CASSFQGIANTGELFF	TGTGCCAGCTCGTTCCAGGGGATCGCGAACACCGGGGAGCTGTTTTTT
TRBD1	TRBV5-1	TRBJ1-1	many	CASSADRETTEAFF	TGCGCCAGCAGCGCGGACAGGGAGACCACTGAAGCTTTCTTT
TRBD2	TRBV3-1	TRBJ2-1	many	CASSHGTSVYNEQFF	TGTGCCAGCAGCCATGGGACTAGCGTATACAATGAGCAGTTCTTC
NA	TRBV18	TRBJ2-3	many	CASSPDSADTQYF	TGTGCCAGCTCACCCGACTCTGCCGATACGCAGTATTTT
TRBD2	TRBV3-1	TRBJ2-5	NA	CASSQEMLAGDPVETQYF	TGTGCCAGCAGCCAAGAGATGCTAGCGGGAGATCCCGTGGAGACCCAGTACTTC
NA	TRBV12-3/TRBV12-4	TRBJ1-5	few	CASSLGHYRQPQHF	TGTGCCAGCAGTTTGGGACATTACCGTCAGCCCCAGCATTTT
TRBD2	TRBV7-6	TRBJ2-1	many	CASSPNLAGGNNEQFF	TGTGCCAGCAGCCCGAATCTAGCGGGGGGTAACAATGAGCAGTTCTTC